This T cell receptor (beta chain) was observed in a study of persistence of HIV-infected CD4 T cells. The germline CDR1 and CDR2 sequences are MNHEY and SVGEGT. V lost 1 base and J lost 7, with 5 bases in between. The CDR3 is 12 amino acids. This clone was found a few times. Its antigen is unknown. The stimulus was an HIV-1 Gag 15-mer peptide pool, 1 ug/peptide/mL. CD40L/CD69 double-negative CD45RO-high memory CD4+ T cells were collected. This was the immunoSEQ version 4 assay in survey mode. Clones were sequenced by immunoSEQ multiplex PCR, and TCRdb holds only the in-frame ones, with some missing. Of about 40,000 clones listed, approximately 80% are singletons.

The V call is TRBV6-2 or TRBV6-3, the J call TRBJ1-5; D unresolved. The receptor was derived from an adult man with HIV who was CMV-seropositive. The specimen was CD4+ T cells sorted from PBMCs after approximately 19-hour stimulation, collected from a patient who received antiretroviral therapy. The CDR3 spells CASSYFRQPQHF. CDR3 nucleotides: TGTGCCAGCAGTTACTTTCGGCAGCCCCAGCATTTT.